The clone carrying this TCR beta chain has a count of ten or more. These data originate in a study of regulatory T cells in long-lasting Graves disease. Construction of the TCR beta libraries employed iRepertoire HTBI primers in conjunction with Arm-PCR of CDR3 regions. TCRdb redid the calling of the multiplex PCR reads with MiXCR, one entry per CDR3 protein. The sample has 350,000 to 550,000 distinct CDR3 sequences, 14% to 15% seen once. Germline loops: CDR1 DFQATT, CDR2 SNEGSKA (reference sequence). This CDR3 region has 12 residues. Trimming stripped 1 base from V and 1 base from J, with 4 bases between. Stated time point: newly diagnosed GD, antithyroid drugs for less than 3 months. Preparation of the TCR library used RNA extracted from PBMCs. The patients were drawn from one endocrinology department in Xi'an, China. This same sample was also taken into another study, of T cells in Graves' hyperthyroidism and ophthalmopathy. In that study: First-round RT-PCR with HTBI primers amplified the TCR CDR3 region. Appearing also in blood were most of the thyroid clonotypes expanded above 0.001. Ophthalmopathy was predicted by the model a median of approximately 6 months ahead of onset.

This sequence joins TRBV20-1 and TRBJ1-1; D unresolved. Source: peripheral blood mononuclear cells (PBMCs), taken at new diagnosis, from a patient treated with antithyroid drugs. The TCR sequence derives from a woman aged 25 to 39 with Graves disease. The CDR3 DNA sequence: TGCAGTGCTAGAGTGACGAACACTGAAGCTTTCTTT. Encoded protein: CSARVTNTEAFF.